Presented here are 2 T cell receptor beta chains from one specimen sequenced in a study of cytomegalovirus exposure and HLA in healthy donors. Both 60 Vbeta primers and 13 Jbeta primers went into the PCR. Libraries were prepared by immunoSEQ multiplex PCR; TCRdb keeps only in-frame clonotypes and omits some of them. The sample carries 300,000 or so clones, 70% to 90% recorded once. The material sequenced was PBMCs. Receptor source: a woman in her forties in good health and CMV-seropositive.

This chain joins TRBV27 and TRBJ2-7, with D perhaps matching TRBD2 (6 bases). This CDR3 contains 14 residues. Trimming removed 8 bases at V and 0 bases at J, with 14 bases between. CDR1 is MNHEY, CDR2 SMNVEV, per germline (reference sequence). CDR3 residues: CASGTRDFSYEQYF. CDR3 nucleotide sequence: TGTGCCAGCGGGACCCGGGACTTCTCCTACGAGCAGTACTTC.

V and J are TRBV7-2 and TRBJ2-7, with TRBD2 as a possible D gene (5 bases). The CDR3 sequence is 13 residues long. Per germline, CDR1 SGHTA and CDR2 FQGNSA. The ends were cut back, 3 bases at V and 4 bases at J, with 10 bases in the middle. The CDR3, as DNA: TGTGCCAGCAGCTTCAGCGGTTTGTACGAGCAGTACTTC. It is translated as CASSFSGLYEQYF.